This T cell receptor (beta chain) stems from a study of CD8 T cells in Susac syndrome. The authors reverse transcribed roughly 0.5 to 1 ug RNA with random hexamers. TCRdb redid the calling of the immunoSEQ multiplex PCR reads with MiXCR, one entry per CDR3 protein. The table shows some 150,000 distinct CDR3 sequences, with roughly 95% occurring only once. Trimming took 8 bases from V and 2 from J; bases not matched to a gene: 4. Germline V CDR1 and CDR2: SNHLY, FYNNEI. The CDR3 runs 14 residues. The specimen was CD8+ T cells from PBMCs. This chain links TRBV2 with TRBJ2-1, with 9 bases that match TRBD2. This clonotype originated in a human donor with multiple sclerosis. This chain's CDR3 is CASRGGATYNEQFF. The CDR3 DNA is TGTGCCAGCCGCGGGGGGGCCACCTACAATGAGCAGTTCTTC.